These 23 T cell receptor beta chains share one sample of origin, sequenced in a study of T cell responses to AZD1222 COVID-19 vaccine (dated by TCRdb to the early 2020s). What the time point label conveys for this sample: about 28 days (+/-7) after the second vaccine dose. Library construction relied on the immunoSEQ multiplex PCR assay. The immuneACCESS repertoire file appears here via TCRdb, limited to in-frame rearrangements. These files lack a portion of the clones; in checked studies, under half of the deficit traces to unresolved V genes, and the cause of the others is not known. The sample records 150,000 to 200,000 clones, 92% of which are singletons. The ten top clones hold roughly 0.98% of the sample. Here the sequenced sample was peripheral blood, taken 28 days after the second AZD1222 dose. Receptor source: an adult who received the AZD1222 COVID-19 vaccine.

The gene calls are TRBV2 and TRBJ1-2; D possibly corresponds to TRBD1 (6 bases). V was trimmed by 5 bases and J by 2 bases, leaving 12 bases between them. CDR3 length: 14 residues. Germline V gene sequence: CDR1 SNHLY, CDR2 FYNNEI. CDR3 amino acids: CASSSLGGNYGYTF. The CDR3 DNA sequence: TGTGCCAGCAGTTCTCTGGGGGGCAACTATGGCTACACCTTC. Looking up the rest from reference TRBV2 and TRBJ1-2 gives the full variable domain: EPEVTQTPSHQVTQMGQEVILRCVPISNHLYFYWYRQILGQKVEFLVSFYNNEISEKSEIFDDQFSVERPDGSNFTLKIRSTKLEDSAMYFCASSSLGGNYGYTFGSGTRLTVV.

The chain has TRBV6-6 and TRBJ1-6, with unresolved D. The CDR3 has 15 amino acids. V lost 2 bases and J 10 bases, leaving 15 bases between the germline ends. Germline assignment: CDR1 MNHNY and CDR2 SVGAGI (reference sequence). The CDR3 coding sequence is TGTGCCAGCAGTTACAACTCGGGGTTCCGCTCACCCCTCCACTTT. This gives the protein CASSYNSGFRSPLHF.

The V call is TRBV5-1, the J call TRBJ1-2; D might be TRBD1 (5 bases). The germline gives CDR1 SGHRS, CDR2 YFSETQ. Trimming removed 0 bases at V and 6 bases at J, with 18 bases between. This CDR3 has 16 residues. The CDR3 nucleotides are TGCGCCAGCAGCTTGGGACCCCAAGGGGCCGGGGATGGCTACACCTTC. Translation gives CASSLGPQGAGDGYTF.

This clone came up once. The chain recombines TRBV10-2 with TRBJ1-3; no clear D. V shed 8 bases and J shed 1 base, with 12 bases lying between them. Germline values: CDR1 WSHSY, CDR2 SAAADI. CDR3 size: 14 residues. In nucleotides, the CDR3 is TGCGCCAGCGCTGACCGGGGATCTGGAAACACCATATATTTT. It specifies CASADRGSGNTIYF.

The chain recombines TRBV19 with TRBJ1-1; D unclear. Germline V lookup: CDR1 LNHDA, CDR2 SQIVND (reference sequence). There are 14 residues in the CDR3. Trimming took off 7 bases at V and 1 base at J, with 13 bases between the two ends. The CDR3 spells CASTVYAGNTEAFF. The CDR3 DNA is TGTGCCAGTACTGTGTACGCAGGGAACACTGAAGCTTTCTTT.

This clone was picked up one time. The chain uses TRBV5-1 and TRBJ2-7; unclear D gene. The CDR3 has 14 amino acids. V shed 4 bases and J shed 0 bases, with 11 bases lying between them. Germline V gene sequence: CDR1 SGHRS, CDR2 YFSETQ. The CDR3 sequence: CASSEMIASYEQYF. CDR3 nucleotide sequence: TGCGCCAGCAGCGAGATGATAGCCTCCTACGAGCAGTACTTC.

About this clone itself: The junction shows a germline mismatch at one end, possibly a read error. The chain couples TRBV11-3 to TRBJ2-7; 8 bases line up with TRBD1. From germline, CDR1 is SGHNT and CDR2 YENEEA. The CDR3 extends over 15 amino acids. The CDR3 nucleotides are TGTGCCAGCAGCTTTGGGACAGGCACCTCCCACGAGCAGTACTTC. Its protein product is CASSFGTGTSHEQYF.

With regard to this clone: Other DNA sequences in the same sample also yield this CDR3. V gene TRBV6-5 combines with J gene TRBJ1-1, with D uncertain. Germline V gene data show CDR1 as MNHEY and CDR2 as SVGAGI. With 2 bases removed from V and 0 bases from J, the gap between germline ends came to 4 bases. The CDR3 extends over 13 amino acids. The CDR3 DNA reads TGTGCCAGCAGTTACCTTGTGAACACTGAAGCTTTCTTT. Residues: CASSYLVNTEAFF.

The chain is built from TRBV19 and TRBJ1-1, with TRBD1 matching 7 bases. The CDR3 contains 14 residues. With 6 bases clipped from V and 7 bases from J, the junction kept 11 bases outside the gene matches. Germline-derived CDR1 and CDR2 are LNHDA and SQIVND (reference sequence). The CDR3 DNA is TGTGCCAGTAGCAGGGGGACCGGAAGGGGTGAAGCTTTCTTT. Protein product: CASSRGTGRGEAFF.

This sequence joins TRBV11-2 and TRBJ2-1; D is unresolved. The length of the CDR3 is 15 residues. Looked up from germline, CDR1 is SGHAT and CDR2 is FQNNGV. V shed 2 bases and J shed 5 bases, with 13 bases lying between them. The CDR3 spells CASSLRVVMNNEQFF. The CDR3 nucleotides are TGTGCCAGCAGCTTACGGGTTGTTATGAACAATGAGCAGTTCTTC.

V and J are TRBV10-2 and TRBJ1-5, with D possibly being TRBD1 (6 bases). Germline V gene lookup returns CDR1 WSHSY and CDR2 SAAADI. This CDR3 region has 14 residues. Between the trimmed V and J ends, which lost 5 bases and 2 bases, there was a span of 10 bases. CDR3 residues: CASSNTGRNQPQHF. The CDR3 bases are TGCGCCAGCAGTAATACAGGGCGCAATCAGCCCCAGCATTTT.

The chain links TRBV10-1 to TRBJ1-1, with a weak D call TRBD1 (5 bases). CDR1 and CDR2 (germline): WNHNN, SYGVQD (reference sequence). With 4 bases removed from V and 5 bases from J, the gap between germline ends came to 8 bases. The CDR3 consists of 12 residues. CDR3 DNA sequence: TGCGCCAGCAGTGCGCGGGGGACTGAAGCTTTCTTT. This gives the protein CASSARGTEAFF.

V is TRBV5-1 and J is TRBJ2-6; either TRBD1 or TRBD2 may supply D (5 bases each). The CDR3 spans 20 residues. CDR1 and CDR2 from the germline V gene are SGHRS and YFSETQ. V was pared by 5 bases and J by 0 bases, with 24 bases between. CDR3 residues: CASRGTPTAPLRSGANVLTF. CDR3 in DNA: TGCGCCAGCAGGGGGACCCCCACTGCTCCTCTACGCTCTGGGGCCAACGTCCTGACTTTC. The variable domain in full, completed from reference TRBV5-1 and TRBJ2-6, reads KAGVTQTPRYLIKTRGQQVTLSCSPISGHRSVSWYQQTPGQGLQFLFEYFSETQRNKGNFPGRFSGRQFSNSRSEMNVSTLELGDSALYLCASRGTPTAPLRSGANVLTFGAGSRLTVL.

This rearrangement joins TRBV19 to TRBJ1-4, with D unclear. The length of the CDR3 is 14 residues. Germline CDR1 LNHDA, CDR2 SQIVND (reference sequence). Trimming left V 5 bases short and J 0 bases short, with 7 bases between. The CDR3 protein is CASSRSATNEKLFF. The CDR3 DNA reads TGTGCCAGTAGTCGGAGTGCAACTAATGAAAAACTGTTTTTT. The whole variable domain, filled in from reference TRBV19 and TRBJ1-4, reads DGGITQSPKYLFRKEGQNVTLSCEQNLNHDAMYWYRQDPGQGLRLIYYSQIVNDFQKGDIAEGYSVSREKKESFPLTVTSAQKNPTAFYLCASSRSATNEKLFFGSGTQLSVL.

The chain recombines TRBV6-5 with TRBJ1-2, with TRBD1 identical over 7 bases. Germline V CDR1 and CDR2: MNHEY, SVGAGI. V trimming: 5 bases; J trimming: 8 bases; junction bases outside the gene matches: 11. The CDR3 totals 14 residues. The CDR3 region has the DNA TGTGCCAGCAGTAACCGGGACAGTGGGAGCGGCTACACCTTC. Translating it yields CASSNRDSGSGYTF.

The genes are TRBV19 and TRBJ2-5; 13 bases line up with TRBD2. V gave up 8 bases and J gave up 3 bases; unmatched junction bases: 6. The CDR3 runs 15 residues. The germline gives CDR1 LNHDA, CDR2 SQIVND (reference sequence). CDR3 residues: CASGTSGGAEETQYF. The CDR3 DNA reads TGTGCCAGTGGAACTAGCGGGGGGGCGGAAGAGACCCAGTACTTC. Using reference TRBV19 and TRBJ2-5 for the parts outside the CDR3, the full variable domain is DGGITQSPKYLFRKEGQNVTLSCEQNLNHDAMYWYRQDPGQGLRLIYYSQIVNDFQKGDIAEGYSVSREKKESFPLTVTSAQKNPTAFYLCASGTSGGAEETQYFGPGTRLLVL.

In nucleotides, the CDR3 is TGTGCCAGCAGCTTAGGGGACTCCACCTACAATGAGCAGTTCTTC. As protein: CASSLGDSTYNEQFF. The chain combines TRBV5-5 with TRBJ2-1; D may be TRBD2 (6 bases). Trimming stripped 2 bases from V and 2 bases from J, with 11 bases between. Germline lookup yields CDR1 SGHKS and CDR2 YYEKEE (reference sequence). The CDR3 runs to 15 residues.

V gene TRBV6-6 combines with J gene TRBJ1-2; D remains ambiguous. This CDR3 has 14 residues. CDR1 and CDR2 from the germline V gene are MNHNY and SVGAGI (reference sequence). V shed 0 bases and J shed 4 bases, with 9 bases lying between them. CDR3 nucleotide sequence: TGTGCCAGCAGTTACTCCGGCCATTCCTATGGCTACACCTTC. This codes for CASSYSGHSYGYTF.

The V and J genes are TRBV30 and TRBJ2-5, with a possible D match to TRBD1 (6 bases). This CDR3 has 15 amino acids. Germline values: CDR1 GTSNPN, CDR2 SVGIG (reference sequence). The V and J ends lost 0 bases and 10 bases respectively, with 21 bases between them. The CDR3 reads CAWSVASGARGGQYF. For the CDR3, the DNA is TGTGCCTGGAGTGTGGCCAGCGGAGCCCGAGGGGGCCAGTACTTC.

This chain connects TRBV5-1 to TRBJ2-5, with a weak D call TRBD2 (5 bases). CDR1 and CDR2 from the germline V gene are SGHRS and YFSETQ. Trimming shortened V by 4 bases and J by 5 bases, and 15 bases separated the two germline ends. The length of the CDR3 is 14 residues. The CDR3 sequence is CASSGSTVGETQYF. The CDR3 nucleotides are TGCGCCAGCAGCGGGAGCACAGTCGGGGAGACCCAGTACTTC.

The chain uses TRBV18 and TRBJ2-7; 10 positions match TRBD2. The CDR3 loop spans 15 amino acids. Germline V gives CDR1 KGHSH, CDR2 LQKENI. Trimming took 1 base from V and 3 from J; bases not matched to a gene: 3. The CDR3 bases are TGTGCCAGCTCACCACTGGTAGCGGGGGGCTACGAGCAGTACTTC. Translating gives CASSPLVAGGYEQYF. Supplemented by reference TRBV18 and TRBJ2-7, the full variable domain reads NAGVMQNPRHLVRRRGQEARLRCSPMKGHSHVYWYRQLPEEGLKFMVYLQKENIIDESGMPKERFSAEFPKEGPSILRIQQVVRGDSAAYFCASSPLVAGGYEQYFGPGTRLTVT.

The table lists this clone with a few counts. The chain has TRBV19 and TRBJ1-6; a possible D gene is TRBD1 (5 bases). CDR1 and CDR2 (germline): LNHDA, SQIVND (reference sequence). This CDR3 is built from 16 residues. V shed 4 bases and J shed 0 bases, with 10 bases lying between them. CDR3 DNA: TGTGCCAGTAGTACCCGACAGATCTCCTATAATTCACCCCTCCACTTT. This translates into CASSTRQISYNSPLHF.

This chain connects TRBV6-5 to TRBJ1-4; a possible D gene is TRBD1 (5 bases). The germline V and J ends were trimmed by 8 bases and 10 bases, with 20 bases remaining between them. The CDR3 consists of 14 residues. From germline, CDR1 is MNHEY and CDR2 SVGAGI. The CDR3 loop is CASATGGGGAKLFF. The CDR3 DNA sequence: TGTGCCAGCGCAACAGGAGGTGGTGGGGCAAAACTGTTTTTT.